This is a list of T cell receptor beta chains from one sample in a study of shared clonotypes between healthy human individuals. The table came from immunoSEQ multiplex PCR; TCRdb's copy has only in-frame clones and leaves some out. The table lists about 1,900,000 clones, over 85% of them singletons. The sample taken for sequencing was naive CD8+ T cells sorted from blood. The receptors here all came from a young man in good health. CDR3s include the opening cysteine and the closing phenylalanine or tryptophan. Each record gives: clone size, J gene, D gene, V gene, CDR3 DNA, CDR3 protein. D genes are given only for firm matches. Some rows mark clone size as missing; the rest say once, few, many or name a class of expanded clone.

abundance: .; j_gene: TRBJ2-3; d_gene: .; v_gene: TRBV27; CDR3nt: TGTGCCAGCAGAACCGGGACAACTATGCTCTCTAGCACAGATACGCAGTATTTT; CDR3aa: CASRTGTTMLSSTDTQYF
abundance: .; j_gene: TRBJ1-5; d_gene: TRBD1; v_gene: TRBV5-8; CDR3nt: TGTGCCAGCGGAGGACAGGGGGAAAGCAATCAGCCCCAGCATTTT; CDR3aa: CASGGQGESNQPQHF
abundance: .; j_gene: TRBJ2-1; d_gene: TRBD2; v_gene: TRBV11-2; CDR3nt: TGTGCCAGCAGCCCTAGTGGGAGGGGTAGCTCCTACAATGAGCAGTTCTTC; CDR3aa: CASSPSGRGSSYNEQFF
abundance: few; j_gene: TRBJ1-2; d_gene: .; v_gene: TRBV30; CDR3nt: TGTGCCTGCTCAAGGGCGGACTATGGCTACACCTTC; CDR3aa: CACSRADYGYTF
abundance: .; j_gene: TRBJ1-1; d_gene: .; v_gene: TRBV4-1; CDR3nt: TGCGCCAGCAGCCCGTTCGAGGGGGAGGGGGGAATGAACACTGAAGCTTTCTTT; CDR3aa: CASSPFEGEGGMNTEAFF
abundance: .; j_gene: TRBJ2-2; d_gene: .; v_gene: TRBV5-1; CDR3nt: TGCGCCAGCAGCTTGTCCCTCACAGGCGAGACCGGGGAGCTGTTTTTT; CDR3aa: CASSLSLTGETGELFF
abundance: .; j_gene: TRBJ2-3; d_gene: .; v_gene: TRBV27; CDR3nt: TGTGCCAGCAGTTTATACGCCACAGATACGCAGTATTTT; CDR3aa: CASSLYATDTQYF
abundance: .; j_gene: TRBJ2-7; d_gene: TRBD1; v_gene: TRBV5-4; CDR3nt: TGTGCCAGCAGCAGTTACAGGGGGCAGGACGAGCAGTACTTC; CDR3aa: CASSSYRGQDEQYF
abundance: .; j_gene: TRBJ2-1; d_gene: .; v_gene: TRBV11-2; CDR3nt: TGTGCCAGCAGCTTGGGACTCCCGACCTCCTACAATGAGCAGTTCTTC; CDR3aa: CASSLGLPTSYNEQFF
abundance: .; j_gene: TRBJ2-2; d_gene: TRBD2; v_gene: TRBV4-3; CDR3nt: TGCGCCAGCAGCCAAGATAAAGCGGGAGCAGTCACCGGGGAGCTGTTTTTT; CDR3aa: CASSQDKAGAVTGELFF
abundance: .; j_gene: TRBJ2-1; d_gene: .; v_gene: TRBV9; CDR3nt: TGTGCCAGCAGCGTATCGAGGAGGGCAGATGAGCAGTTCTTC; CDR3aa: CASSVSRRADEQFF
abundance: .; j_gene: TRBJ1-5; d_gene: .; v_gene: TRBV5-5; CDR3nt: TGTGCCAGCAGCGTGGCATTTGACCACACAAACGATCAGCCCCAGCATTTT; CDR3aa: CASSVAFDHTNDQPQHF
abundance: .; j_gene: TRBJ1-3; d_gene: .; v_gene: TRBV9; CDR3nt: TGTGCCAGCAGCGTAGCTCTGGGTACTGGAAACACCATATATTTT; CDR3aa: CASSVALGTGNTIYF
abundance: .; j_gene: TRBJ1-4; d_gene: .; v_gene: TRBV6-5; CDR3nt: TGTGCCAGCAGTTACGGGGGTGGACTCGGTGAAAAACTGTTTTTT; CDR3aa: CASSYGGGLGEKLFF
abundance: .; j_gene: TRBJ2-7; d_gene: .; v_gene: TRBV27; CDR3nt: TGTGCCAGCAGTCCCTATTCCGGACGGCCCTACGAGCAGTACTTC; CDR3aa: CASSPYSGRPYEQYF
abundance: .; j_gene: TRBJ2-7; d_gene: .; v_gene: TRBV5-1; CDR3nt: TGCGCCAGCAGTGAGGGACTTTCCTACGAGCAGTACTTC; CDR3aa: CASSEGLSYEQYF
abundance: once; j_gene: TRBJ2-4; d_gene: .; v_gene: TRBV5-6; CDR3nt: TGTGCCAGCAGCTTATTACAGGGTAGAAACATTCAGTACTTC; CDR3aa: CASSLLQGRNIQYF
abundance: .; j_gene: TRBJ2-3; d_gene: TRBD1; v_gene: TRBV7-9; CDR3nt: TGTGCCAGCAGCCCACAGGGGTGGGGCACAGATACGCAGTATTTT; CDR3aa: CASSPQGWGTDTQYF
abundance: .; j_gene: TRBJ1-1; d_gene: TRBD1; v_gene: TRBV5-1; CDR3nt: TGCGCCAGCAGCGATCCGACAGGGGGCCTCACTGAAGCTTTCTTT; CDR3aa: CASSDPTGGLTEAFF
abundance: .; j_gene: TRBJ2-3; d_gene: TRBD2; v_gene: TRBV30; CDR3nt: TGTGCCTGGAGTGTACTGGAGCGGGGGGGCCCCGATACGCAGTATTTT; CDR3aa: CAWSVLERGGPDTQYF
abundance: .; j_gene: TRBJ2-7; d_gene: .; v_gene: TRBV7-3; CDR3nt: TGTGCCAGCAGCTTAAGTGGGGCACGATACGAGCAGTACTTC; CDR3aa: CASSLSGARYEQYF
abundance: .; j_gene: TRBJ2-1; d_gene: TRBD2; v_gene: TRBV4-3; CDR3nt: TGCGCCAGCAGCCACTCCCCGCGCCTAGCGGGAGAAGACAATGAGCAGTTCTTC; CDR3aa: CASSHSPRLAGEDNEQFF
abundance: .; j_gene: TRBJ2-2; d_gene: .; v_gene: TRBV5-4; CDR3nt: TGTGCCAGCAGCTTGGATAGGGACACCGGGGAGCTGTTTTTT; CDR3aa: CASSLDRDTGELFF
abundance: .; j_gene: TRBJ1-1; d_gene: .; v_gene: TRBV15; CDR3nt: TGTGCCACCAGCAGAGTGGACGAGTGGGAAGCTTTCTTT; CDR3aa: CATSRVDEWEAFF
abundance: once; j_gene: TRBJ2-1; d_gene: TRBD2; v_gene: TRBV4-1; CDR3nt: TGCGCCAGCAGCCAGCCCGAAGGCGGGAGGGAGTCGCCGGGTAATGAGCAGTTCTTC; CDR3aa: CASSQPEGGRESPGNEQFF
abundance: .; j_gene: TRBJ1-4; d_gene: .; v_gene: TRBV13; CDR3nt: TGTGCCAGCAGCTTACGAGGGCTCACTAATGAAAAACTGTTTTTT; CDR3aa: CASSLRGLTNEKLFF
abundance: .; j_gene: TRBJ2-1; d_gene: TRBD2; v_gene: TRBV4-1; CDR3nt: TGCGCCAGCAGCCAAGAGACTTCGGGACTATCCTACAATGAGCAGTTCTTC; CDR3aa: CASSQETSGLSYNEQFF
abundance: .; j_gene: TRBJ2-1; d_gene: TRBD2; v_gene: TRBV11-2; CDR3nt: TGTGCCAGCAGCTTAGATCCTAGCGGGGGGTACAATGAGCAGTTCTTC; CDR3aa: CASSLDPSGGYNEQFF
abundance: once; j_gene: TRBJ2-1; d_gene: TRBD2; v_gene: TRBV2; CDR3nt: TGTGCCAGCGGGCTAGCGGGTTACAATGAGCAGTTCTTC; CDR3aa: CASGLAGYNEQFF
abundance: .; j_gene: TRBJ2-7; d_gene: TRBD2; v_gene: TRBV7-9; CDR3nt: TGTGCCAGCAGCAGGACTAGCGAGGACTACGAGCAGTACTTC; CDR3aa: CASSRTSEDYEQYF
abundance: .; j_gene: TRBJ1-1; d_gene: TRBD1; v_gene: TRBV4-1; CDR3nt: TGCGCCAGCAGCTCCGGACAGGGGAACACTGAAGCTTTCTTT; CDR3aa: CASSSGQGNTEAFF
abundance: .; j_gene: TRBJ2-5; d_gene: .; v_gene: TRBV5-6; CDR3nt: TGTGCCAGCAGCTTGTGGGGGGGGCCACAAGAGACCCAGTACTTC; CDR3aa: CASSLWGGPQETQYF